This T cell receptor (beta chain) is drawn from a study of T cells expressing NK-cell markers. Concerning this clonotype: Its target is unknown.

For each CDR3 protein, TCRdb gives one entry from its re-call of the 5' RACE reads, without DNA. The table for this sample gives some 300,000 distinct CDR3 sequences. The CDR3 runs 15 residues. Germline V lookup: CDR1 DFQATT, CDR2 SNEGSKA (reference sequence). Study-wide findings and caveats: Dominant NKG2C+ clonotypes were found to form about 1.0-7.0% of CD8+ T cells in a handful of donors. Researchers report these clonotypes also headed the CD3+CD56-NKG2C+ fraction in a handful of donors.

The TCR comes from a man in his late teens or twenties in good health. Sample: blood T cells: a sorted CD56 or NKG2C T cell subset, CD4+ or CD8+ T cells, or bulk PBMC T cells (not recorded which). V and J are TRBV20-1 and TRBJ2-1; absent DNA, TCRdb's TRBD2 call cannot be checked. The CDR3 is CSATWTGDSYNEQFF.